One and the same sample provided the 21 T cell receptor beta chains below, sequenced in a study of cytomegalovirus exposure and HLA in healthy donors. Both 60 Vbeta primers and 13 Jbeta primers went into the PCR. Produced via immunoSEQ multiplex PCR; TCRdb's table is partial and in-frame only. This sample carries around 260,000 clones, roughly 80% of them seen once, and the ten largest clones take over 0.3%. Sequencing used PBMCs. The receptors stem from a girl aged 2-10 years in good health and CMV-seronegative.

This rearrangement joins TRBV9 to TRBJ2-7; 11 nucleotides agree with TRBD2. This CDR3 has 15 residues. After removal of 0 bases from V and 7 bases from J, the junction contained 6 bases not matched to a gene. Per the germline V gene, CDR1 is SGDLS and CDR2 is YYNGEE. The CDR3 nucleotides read TGTGCCAGCAGCGTAGATCTAGCGGGGGGCGCAGAGCAGTACTTC. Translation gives CASSVDLAGGAEQYF.

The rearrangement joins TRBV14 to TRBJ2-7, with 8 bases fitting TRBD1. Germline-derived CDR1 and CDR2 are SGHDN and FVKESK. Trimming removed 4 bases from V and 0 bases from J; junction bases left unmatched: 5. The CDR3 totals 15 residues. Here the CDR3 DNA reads TGTGCCAGCAGCCGAAGGACAGGGACCTCCTACGAGCAGTACTTC. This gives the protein CASSRRTGTSYEQYF.

This CDR3 is CASNRQGNQPQHF. CDR3 in DNA: TGTGCCAGCAATAGACAGGGGAATCAGCCCCAGCATTTT. V and J are TRBV6-6 and TRBJ1-5, with 8 nucleotides matching TRBD1. The J segment lost 4 bases and the V segment lost 7 bases, leaving 3 bases of the junction unmatched. The CDR3 extends over 13 amino acids. Germline lookup yields CDR1 MNHNY and CDR2 SVGAGI (reference sequence).

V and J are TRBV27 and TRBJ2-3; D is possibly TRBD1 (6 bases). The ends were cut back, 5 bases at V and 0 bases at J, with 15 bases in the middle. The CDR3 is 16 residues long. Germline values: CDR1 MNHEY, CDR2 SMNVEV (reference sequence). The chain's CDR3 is CASSPPGETSTDTQYF. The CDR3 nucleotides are TGTGCCAGCAGTCCCCCAGGGGAAACTAGCACAGATACGCAGTATTTT.

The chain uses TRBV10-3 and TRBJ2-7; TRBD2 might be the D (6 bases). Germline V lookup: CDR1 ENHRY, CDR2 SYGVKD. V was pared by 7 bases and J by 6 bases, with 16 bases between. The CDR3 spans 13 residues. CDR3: CAITGVGSTEQYF. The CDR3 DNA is TGTGCCATCACGGGGGTGGGATCGACCGAGCAGTACTTC.

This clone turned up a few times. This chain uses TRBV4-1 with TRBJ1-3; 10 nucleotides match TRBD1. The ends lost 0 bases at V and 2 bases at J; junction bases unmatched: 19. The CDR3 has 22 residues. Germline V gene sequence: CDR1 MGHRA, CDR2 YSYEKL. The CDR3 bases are TGCGCCAGCAGCCAAGACGAGGAAGGGGACAGGGGATTTTGCTGCACTGGAAACACCATATATTTT. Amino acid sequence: CASSQDEEGDRGFCCTGNTIYF.

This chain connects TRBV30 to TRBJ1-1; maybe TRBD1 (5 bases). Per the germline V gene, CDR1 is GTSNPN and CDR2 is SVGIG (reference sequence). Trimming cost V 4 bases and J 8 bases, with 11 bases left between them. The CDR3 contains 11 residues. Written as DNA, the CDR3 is TGTGCCTGGATTGACAGTGCAGAAGCTTTCTTT. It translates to CAWIDSAEAFF.

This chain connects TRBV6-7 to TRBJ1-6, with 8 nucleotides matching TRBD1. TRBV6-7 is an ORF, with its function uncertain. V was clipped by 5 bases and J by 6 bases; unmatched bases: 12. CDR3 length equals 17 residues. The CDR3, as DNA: TGTGCCAGCAGTCCCCGTGGGCTGCAGGGGGCTAATTCACCCCTCCACTTT. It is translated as CASSPRGLQGANSPLHF.

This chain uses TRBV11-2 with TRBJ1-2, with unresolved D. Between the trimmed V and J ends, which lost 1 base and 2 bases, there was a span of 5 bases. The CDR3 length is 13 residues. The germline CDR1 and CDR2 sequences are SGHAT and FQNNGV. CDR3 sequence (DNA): TGTGCCAGCAGCTTAGCGCGAAACTATGGCTACACCTTC. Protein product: CASSLARNYGYTF.

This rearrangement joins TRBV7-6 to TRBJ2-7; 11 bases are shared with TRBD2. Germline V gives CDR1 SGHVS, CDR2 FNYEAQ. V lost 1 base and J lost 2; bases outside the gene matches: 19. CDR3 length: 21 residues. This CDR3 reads CASSLDASSGRASLLTYEQYF. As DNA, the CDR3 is TGTGCCAGCAGCTTAGACGCGAGTAGCGGGAGGGCCTCGCTATTGACCTACGAGCAGTACTTC. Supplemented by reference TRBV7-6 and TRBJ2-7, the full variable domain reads GAGVSQSPRYKVTKRGQDVALRCDPISGHVSLYWYRQALGQGPEFLTYFNYEAQQDKSGLPNDRFSAERPEGSISTLTIQRTEQRDSAMYRCASSLDASSGRASLLTYEQYFGPGTRLTVT.

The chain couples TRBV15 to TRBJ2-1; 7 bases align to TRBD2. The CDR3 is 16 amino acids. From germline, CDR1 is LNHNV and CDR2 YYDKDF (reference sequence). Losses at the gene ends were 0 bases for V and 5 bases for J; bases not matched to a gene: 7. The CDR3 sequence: CATSRDSRGGHNEQFF. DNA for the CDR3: TGTGCCACCAGCAGAGATTCGCGGGGAGGGCACAATGAGCAGTTCTTC.

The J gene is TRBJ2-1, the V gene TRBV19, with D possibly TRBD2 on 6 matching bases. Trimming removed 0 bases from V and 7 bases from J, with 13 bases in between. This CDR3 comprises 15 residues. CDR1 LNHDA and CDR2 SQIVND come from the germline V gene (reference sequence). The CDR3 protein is CASSIDREIGNEQFF. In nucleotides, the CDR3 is TGTGCCAGTAGTATAGATCGGGAGATAGGGAATGAGCAGTTCTTC.

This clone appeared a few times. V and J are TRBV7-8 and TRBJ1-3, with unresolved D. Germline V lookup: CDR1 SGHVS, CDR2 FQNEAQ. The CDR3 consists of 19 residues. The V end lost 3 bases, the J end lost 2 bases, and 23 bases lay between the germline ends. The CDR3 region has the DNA TGTGCCAGCAGCTTTCATCGCATCCCTTTACCCGGGGCTGGAAACACCATATATTTT. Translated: CASSFHRIPLPGAGNTIYF.

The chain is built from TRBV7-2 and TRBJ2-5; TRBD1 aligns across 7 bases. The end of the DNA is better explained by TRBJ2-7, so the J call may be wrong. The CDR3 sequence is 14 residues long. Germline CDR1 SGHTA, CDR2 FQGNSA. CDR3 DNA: TGTGCCAGCAGCACAACCGGGACAGACTACGAGCAGTACTTC. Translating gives CASSTTGTDYEQYF.

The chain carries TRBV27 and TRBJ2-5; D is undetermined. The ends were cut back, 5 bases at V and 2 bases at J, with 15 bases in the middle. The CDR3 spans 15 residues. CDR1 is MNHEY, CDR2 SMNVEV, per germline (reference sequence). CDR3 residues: CASSPRTRRQETQYF. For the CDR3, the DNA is TGTGCCAGCAGTCCCCGTACTCGTCGGCAAGAGACCCAGTACTTC.

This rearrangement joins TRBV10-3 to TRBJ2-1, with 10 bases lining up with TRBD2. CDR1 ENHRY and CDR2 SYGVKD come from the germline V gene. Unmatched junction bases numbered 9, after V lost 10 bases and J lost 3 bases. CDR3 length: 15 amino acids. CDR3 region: CATSPSGSLYNEQFF. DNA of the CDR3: TGTGCCACCTCACCTAGCGGGAGCCTCTACAATGAGCAGTTCTTC.

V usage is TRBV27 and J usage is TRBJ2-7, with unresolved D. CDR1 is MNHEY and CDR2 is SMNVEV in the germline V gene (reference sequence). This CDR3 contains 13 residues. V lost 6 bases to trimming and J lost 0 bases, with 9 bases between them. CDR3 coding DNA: TGTGCCAGCAGGAGTGGTGGCTCCTACGAGCAGTACTTC. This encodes CASRSGGSYEQYF.

In DNA form, the CDR3 reads TGTGCCAGCTCACTACAGGGGGCGCGCACTGAAGCTTTCTTT. Residues: CASSLQGARTEAFF. V usage is TRBV18 and J usage is TRBJ1-1, with 9 bases that match TRBD1. V dropped 4 bases and J dropped 4; count of bases not matched to a gene: 4. CDR1 and CDR2 (germline): KGHSH, LQKENI. The CDR3 has 14 amino acids.

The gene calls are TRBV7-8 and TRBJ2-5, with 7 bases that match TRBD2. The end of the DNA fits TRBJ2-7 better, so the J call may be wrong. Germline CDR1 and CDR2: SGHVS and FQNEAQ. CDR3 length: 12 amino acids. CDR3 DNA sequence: TGTGCCAGCAGCCGGGACTACTACGAGCAGTACTTC. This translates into CASSRDYYEQYF.

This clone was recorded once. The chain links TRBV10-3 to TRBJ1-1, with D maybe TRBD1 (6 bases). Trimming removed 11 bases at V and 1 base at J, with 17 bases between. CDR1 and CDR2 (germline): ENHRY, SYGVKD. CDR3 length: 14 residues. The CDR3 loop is CAVLPQGQNTEAFF. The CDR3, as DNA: TGTGCCGTCTTACCTCAGGGGCAGAACACTGAAGCTTTCTTT.

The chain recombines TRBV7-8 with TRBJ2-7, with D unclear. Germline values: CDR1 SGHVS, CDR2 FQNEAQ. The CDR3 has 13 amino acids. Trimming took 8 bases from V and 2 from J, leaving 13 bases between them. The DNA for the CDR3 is TGTGCCAGCTCCCAGCTTAGCCCCTACGAGCAGTACTTC. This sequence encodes CASSQLSPYEQYF.